The rows below give T cell receptor beta chains drawn from one sample of a study of blood T cell repertoires in COVID-19. Using immunoSEQ multiplex PCR, the repertoire was profiled, and TCRdb retains in-frame clones only, with some absent. The sample records hundreds of thousands of clones, approximately 91% being singletons. The sequencing sample was made of peripheral blood. These receptors were obtained from a man between 35 and 55 years old with acute or convalescent COVID-19. Both conserved end residues are trimmed from each CDR3. The size of a clone is reported for some rows only, either as once, few or many, or as a class for expanded clones.

abundance,v_gene,j_gene,CDR3aa
.,TRBV5-6,TRBJ1-3,ASSPMGGASGNTIY
.,TRBV7-9,TRBJ1-6,ASSLEGNSPLH
.,TRBV18,TRBJ1-1,ASSPMGQGALRTEAF
.,TRBV15,TRBJ2-1,ATSRNQGSFYNEQF
.,TRBV6-5,TRBJ2-1,ASTGTSAWDNEQF
.,TRBV6-5,TRBJ2-2,ASSLGPGELF
few,TRBV10-1,TRBJ1-1,ASSESGLSEAF
.,TRBV4-1,TRBJ1-5,ASSIDRAGNQPQH
.,TRBV6-1,TRBJ1-2,ASSVISGTGTYGYT
.,TRBV2,TRBJ1-2,ASSDQGRGYGYT
.,TRBV3-1/TRBV3-2,TRBJ2-1,ASSPPSGGVYEQF
.,TRBV7-2,TRBJ2-2,ASSWTGGFTGELF
.,TRBV5-1,TRBJ1-2,ASSLDAGDYGYT
.,TRBV24-1,TRBJ2-5,ATSVPGGQETQY
.,TRBV27,TRBJ2-1,ASRNSGLARGEQF
.,TRBV5-6,TRBJ1-4,ASSFGTGREKLF
.,TRBV27,TRBJ2-1,ASSPGVAGNNEQF
.,TRBV27,TRBJ1-2,ASRGQGAPGYT
.,TRBV25-1,TRBJ1-6,ASSGRGNYNSPLH
.,TRBV30,TRBJ1-1,AWSRDRLNTEAF